The 26 T cell receptor beta chains below come from one sample, sequenced in a study of T cells in Graves' hyperthyroidism and ophthalmopathy. RNA transcripts yielded amplified TCR beta CDR3 regions. Primed by the HTBI set, a first-round RT-PCR was run on the TCR CDR3. TCRdb re-called the multiplex PCR reads through MiXCR, storing one row per CDR3 protein. The data contain about 540,000 distinct CDR3 sequences, roughly 46% of them singletons. Source material: peripheral blood or thyroid tissue (not recorded which). The source is a woman under 30 with Graves' hyperthyroidism.

This clonotype has at least ten counts. This sequence joins TRBV10-3 and TRBJ2-7, with TRBD2 as a possible D gene (5 bases). The CDR3 runs 15 residues. With 0 bases removed from V and 7 bases from J, the gap between germline ends came to 16 bases. Germline lookup yields CDR1 ENHRY and CDR2 SYGVKD. CDR3 sequence reads: CAISESTWTPGEQYF. The CDR3 region has the DNA TGTGCCATCAGTGAGTCCACTTGGACGCCGGGGGAGCAGTACTTC.

Regarding this clonotype: It may be a read error: a sequence one base away is much more abundant. This chain uses TRBV5-6 with TRBJ1-5; TRBD1 might be the D (6 bases). CDR1 is SGHDT and CDR2 is YYEEEE in the germline V gene. The CDR3 loop spans 14 amino acids. V was shortened by 2 bases and J by 5 bases, with 11 bases between the two germline ends. Written as DNA, the CDR3 is TGTGCCAGCAGCTTCCCAGGGGACGATCAGCCCCAGCATTTT. Its translation is CASSFPGDDQPQHF.

Many counts were recorded for this clonotype. The rearrangement uses TRBV29-1 and TRBJ1-2; no definite D call. V was trimmed by 8 bases and J by 7 bases, leaving 14 bases between them. The germline V gene has CDR1 SQVTM and CDR2 ANQGSEA. The CDR3 is made up of 11 amino acids. As DNA, the CDR3 is TGCAGCATATATTACGCACTTGGCTACACCTTC. It yields the protein CSIYYALGYTF.

This chain uses TRBV15 with TRBJ1-1; D remains ambiguous. The V end was cut by 10 bases, the J end by 4 bases, with 13 bases between. Germline V gives CDR1 LNHNV, CDR2 YYDKDF (reference sequence). The CDR3 loop spans 12 amino acids. CDR3 in DNA: TGTGCCATCGGGGTACGGGGCACTGAAGCTTTCTTT. This encodes CAIGVRGTEAFF.

This clonotype occurred many times. The V gene is TRBV29-1, the J gene TRBJ1-3; 7 bases agree with TRBD1. CDR1 and CDR2 from the germline V gene are SQVTM and ANQGSEA. V was clipped by 6 bases and J by 2 bases; unmatched bases: 4. The CDR3 length is 13 residues. CDR3 region: CSVRQGAGNTIYF. As DNA, the CDR3 is TGCAGCGTACGACAGGGCGCTGGAAACACCATATATTTT.

This clonotype was observed at least ten times. The chain is built from TRBV7-9 and TRBJ2-7, with D possibly being TRBD1 or TRBD2 (5 bases each). The length of the CDR3 is 17 residues. V dropped 4 bases and J dropped 5 bases, with 24 bases sitting between them. Per germline, CDR1 SEHNR and CDR2 FQNEAQ (reference sequence). CDR3 nucleotides: TGTGCCAGCAGCTCTAGTCGATTGGGACCGGGGATTGACGAGCAGTACTTC. Its protein product is CASSSSRLGPGIDEQYF. Supplemented by reference TRBV7-9 and TRBJ2-7, the full variable domain reads DTGVSQNPRHKITKRGQNVTFRCDPISEHNRLYWYRQTLGQGPEFLTYFQNEAQLEKSRLLSDRFSAERPKGSFSTLEIQRTEQGDSAMYLCASSSSRLGPGIDEQYFGPGTRLTVT.

A remark on this clonotype: It may be a read error: a sequence one base away is much more abundant. The V call is TRBV11-2, the J call TRBJ2-7; 9 nucleotides match TRBD2. The CDR3 sequence is 17 residues long. Germline values: CDR1 SGHAT, CDR2 FQNNGV. Written as DNA, the CDR3 is TGTGCCCGCAGCTTAGTGATTCTAGCGGGAAAGTTCTACGAGCAGTACTTC. As protein: CARSLVILAGKFYEQYF.

There are a few counts of this clonotype. The genes are TRBV6-2 or TRBV6-3 and TRBJ2-2; no clear D gene. CDR3 length: 12 residues. V was cut by 7 bases and J by 0 bases, with 3 bases left in between. In germline, CDR1 is MNHEY, CDR2 SVGEGT. CDR3: CASNSNTGELFF. The CDR3, as DNA: TGTGCCAGCAATTCGAACACCGGGGAGCTGTTTTTT.

This clonotype was detected only once. The J gene is TRBJ2-7, the V gene TRBV20-1, with 12 nucleotides matching TRBD2. Germline assignment: CDR1 DFQATT and CDR2 SNEGSKA (reference sequence). This CDR3 spans 11 amino acids. The CDR3 protein is CSAWTSGKQYF. The CDR3 DNA is TGCAGCGCCTGGACTAGCGGGAAGCAGTACTTC.

This clonotype was observed at least ten times. The rearrangement uses TRBV4-1 and TRBJ2-7; D possibly matches TRBD1 or TRBD2 (5 bases each). V shed 5 bases and J shed 9 bases, with 20 bases lying between them. The CDR3 spans 14 residues. The germline gives CDR1 MGHRA, CDR2 YSYEKL. The CDR3 loop is CASSSPSGPGGQYF. The CDR3 bases are TGCGCCAGCAGCTCCCCCTCGGGACCCGGTGGGCAGTACTTC.

V usage is TRBV7-9 and J usage is TRBJ1-1; 9 bases fit TRBD1. The CDR3 has 15 amino acids. In germline, CDR1 is SEHNR, CDR2 FQNEAQ (reference sequence). V was clipped by 2 bases and J by 4 bases; unmatched bases: 5. Here the CDR3 DNA reads TGTGCCAGCAGCTTATGGACAGGGGTGGGCACTGAAGCTTTCTTT. This gives the protein CASSLWTGVGTEAFF.

The gene calls are TRBV13 and TRBJ2-1, with D perhaps TRBD2 (5 bases). With 3 bases removed from V and 9 bases from J, the gap between germline ends came to 9 bases. From germline, CDR1 is PRHDT and CDR2 FYEKMQ (reference sequence). The CDR3 is made up of 12 amino acids. The CDR3: CASSFGVGEQFF. For the CDR3, the DNA is TGTGCCAGCAGCTTCGGGGTCGGTGAGCAGTTCTTC.

This clonotype has a count of ten or more. This chain joins TRBV11-2 and TRBJ1-3; D unresolved. V was pared by 1 base and J by 7 bases, with 5 bases between. Looked up from germline, CDR1 is SGHAT and CDR2 is FQNNGV. The CDR3 has 12 residues. CDR3 in DNA: TGTGCCAGCAGCTTAGGTCTGAACACCATATATTTT. Translation: CASSLGLNTIYF. Supplemented by reference TRBV11-2 and TRBJ1-3, the full variable domain reads EAGVAQSPRYKIIEKRQSVAFWCNPISGHATLYWYQQILGQGPKLLIQFQNNGVVDDSQLPKDRFSAERLKGVDSTLKIQPAKLEDSAVYLCASSLGLNTIYFGEGSWLTVV.

Concerning this clonotype: Likely a read error: the CDR3 ends without its conserved phenylalanine or tryptophan. The DNA is left out, because the CDR3 cannot be placed on it with certainty; the CDR3 is given as TCRdb lists it. The chain couples TRBV20-1 to TRBJ1-4. Counting both end residues, the CDR3 totals 8 amino acids. The germline gives CDR1 DFQATT, CDR2 SNEGSKA (reference sequence). CDR3 amino acids: CSARVGAS.

The rearrangement joins TRBV20-1 to TRBJ2-5; 8 positions agree with TRBD2. V shed 6 bases and J 4 bases; nucleotides not matched to a gene: 7. CDR1 DFQATT and CDR2 SNEGSKA come from the germline V gene (reference sequence). This CDR3 region has 13 residues. The CDR3 protein is CSAPGGPRETQYF. The CDR3 region has the DNA TGCAGTGCCCCGGGAGGGCCGAGAGAGACCCAGTACTTC.

This clonotype was detected ten times or more. J is TRBJ2-7 and V is TRBV16; D is possibly TRBD1 or TRBD2 (6 bases each). The CDR3 covers 13 residues. The germline CDR1 and CDR2 sequences are KGHSY and FQNENV. With 0 bases removed from V and 6 bases from J, the gap between germline ends came to 9 bases. The chain's CDR3 is CASSQSKGGEQYF. The CDR3 bases are TGTGCCAGCAGCCAATCTAAGGGGGGCGAGCAGTACTTC. Combining the CDR3 with reference TRBV16 and TRBJ2-7 gives the whole variable domain GEEVAQTPKHLVRGEGQKAKLYCAPIKGHSYVFWYQQVLKNEFKFLISFQNENVFDETGMPKERFSAKCLPNSPCSLEIQATKLEDSAVYFCASSQSKGGEQYFGPGTRLTVT.

A note on this clonotype: A single base separates this from a much larger clone, so it may be a read error. V and J are TRBV4-3 and TRBJ1-3, with a weak D call TRBD1 (6 bases). The CDR3 has 16 amino acids. Germline V CDR1 and CDR2: LGHNA, YSLEER. CDR3 sequence reads: CASSQAFTGSGSTIYF. The CDR3 DNA is TGCGCCAGCAGCCAAGCCTTTACAGGGTCTGGAAGCACCATATATTTT.

This clonotype appeared once. The CDR3 nucleotides read TGTGCCAGCTTTACGAGGGACTGGCAGGATCAAGAGACCCAGTACTTC. Residues: CASFTRDWQDQETQYF. The rearrangement joins TRBV7-9 to TRBJ2-5; tentatively, D is TRBD2 (6 bases). Germline loops: CDR1 SEHNR, CDR2 FQNEAQ (reference sequence). V lost 8 bases and J lost 2, with 21 bases in between. The CDR3 has 16 amino acids.

This clonotype was detected many times. V and J are TRBV5-4 and TRBJ2-2; the D call may be TRBD1 or TRBD2 (5 bases each). Germline values: CDR1 SGHNT, CDR2 YYREEE (reference sequence). V gave up 4 bases and J gave up 2 bases, with 12 bases separating them. This CDR3 region has 15 residues. CDR3: CASSRSGLNTGELFF. The CDR3 DNA reads TGTGCCAGCAGCCGCTCGGGGCTTAACACCGGGGAGCTGTTTTTT.

This clonotype was picked up a small number of times. The V gene is TRBV19, the J gene TRBJ1-5, with D unresolved. V gave up 7 bases and J gave up 3 bases, with 16 bases separating them. Per the germline V gene, CDR1 is LNHDA and CDR2 is SQIVND (reference sequence). This CDR3 spans 15 amino acids. For the CDR3, the DNA is TGTGCCAGTACCCCTCCTGGACGCAACAATCAGCCCCAGCATTTT. Encoded protein: CASTPPGRNNQPQHF.

In its sample, this clonotype was seen a few times. The V gene is TRBV29-1, the J gene TRBJ2-3, with 9 bases fitting TRBD1. Germline V CDR1 and CDR2: SQVTM, ANQGSEA. Trimming took 4 bases from V and 4 from J; bases not matched to a gene: 3. The CDR3 runs 13 residues. CDR3 sequence reads: CSVGTGGSDTQYF. CDR3 bases: TGCAGCGTTGGCACAGGGGGCTCAGATACGCAGTATTTT.

The V call is TRBV29-1, the J call TRBJ1-2, with a possible D match to TRBD1 (5 bases). The CDR3 length is 13 residues. Germline V gene data show CDR1 as SQVTM and CDR2 as ANQGSEA. V was clipped by 0 bases and J by 3 bases, with 8 bases between them. As DNA, the CDR3 is TGCAGCGTTGAAGATCCAGGGTACTATGGCTACACCTTC. Protein: CSVEDPGYYGYTF.

Comment on this clonotype: The CDR3 does not end in the conserved phenylalanine or tryptophan, so this is likely a read error. The chain joins TRBV25-1 to TRBJ2-7; 11 bases align to TRBD2. This CDR3 is built from 18 residues. Germline CDR1 and CDR2: MGHDK and SYGVNS. V trimming: 3 bases; J trimming: 0 bases; junction bases outside the gene matches: 10. The CDR3 here is CASSERIAGGFSSYEQYL. The CDR3 DNA reads as TGTGCCAGCAGTGAGCGTATAGCGGGAGGGTTTAGCTCCTACGAGCAGTACCTC.

This clonotype showed up many times. The rearrangement links TRBV12-3 or TRBV12-4 to TRBJ1-2; TRBD1 might be the D (6 bases). CDR3 size: 13 residues. V was clipped by 3 bases and J by 5 bases, with 10 bases between them. For the CDR3, the DNA is TGTGCCAGCAGTTTGGGGGGGCGATATGGCTACACCTTC. Translating gives CASSLGGRYGYTF.

This chain connects TRBV5-4 to TRBJ2-5, with 13 bases fitting TRBD2. Germline assignment: CDR1 SGHNT and CDR2 YYREEE (reference sequence). The CDR3 runs 16 residues. V lost 4 bases and J lost 4; bases outside the gene matches: 7. Here the CDR3 reads CASSRTLAGGPETQYF. CDR3 DNA: TGTGCCAGCAGCAGAACACTAGCGGGAGGGCCAGAGACCCAGTACTTC.

A single count supports this clonotype. The V and J genes are TRBV24-1 and TRBJ1-1, with D perhaps TRBD1 (5 bases). The CDR3 contains 13 residues. Trimming removed 9 bases at V and 0 bases at J, with 10 bases between. The V gene's germline CDR1 is KGHDR and CDR2 SFDVKD. In nucleotides, the CDR3 is TGTGCCACCGGGGGGAAGGTGAACACTGAAGCTTTCTTT. As protein: CATGGKVNTEAFF.